The rows below give T cell receptor beta chains drawn from one sample of a study of blood T cells in healthy people across ages. MiXCR, applied by TCRdb to the 5' RACE reads, yields one record per CDR3 protein. The table shows about 730,000 distinct CDR3 sequences, with 43% occurring only once. Source material: blood. These receptors all come from a woman aged 55-69 years in good health. CDR3s include the opening cysteine and the closing phenylalanine or tryptophan. A D gene is named only where the DNA matches it firmly. Clone size appears in some rows only: once, few, many, or a class for an expanded clone.

>15|.|TRBV20-1|few|TRBJ2-1
CSAKPTGTPYNEQFF
TGCAGTGCTAAACCTACCGGTACCCCCTACAATGAGCAGTTCTTC
>15|.|TRBV5-1|.|TRBJ2-7
CASSVRQDTFYEQYF
TGCGCCAGCAGCGTACGACAGGACACCTTTTACGAGCAGTACTTC
>15|TRBD2|TRBV7-9|.|TRBJ2-1
CASSFSGKAYNEQFF
TGTGCCAGCAGCTTTAGCGGGAAGGCCTACAATGAGCAGTTCTTC
>12|.|TRBV10-3|.|TRBJ2-3
CAISETPDTQYF
TGTGCCATCAGTGAGACCCCAGATACGCAGTATTTT
>13|.|TRBV9|.|TRBJ1-1
CASSPDSGTEAFF
TGTGCCAGCAGCCCGGACAGCGGCACTGAAGCTTTCTTT
>17|TRBD2|TRBV20-1|.|TRBJ2-5
CSARQPSGGLYQETQYF
TGCAGTGCTAGGCAGCCGAGCGGGGGCCTGTACCAAGAGACCCAGTACTTC
>15|.|TRBV24-1|.|TRBJ1-4
CATSDATGRGGKLFF
TGTGCCACCAGTGACGCGACTGGACGGGGGGGAAAACTGTTTTTT
>15|.|TRBV9|few|TRBJ2-1
CASSVTAGVRNEQFF
TGTGCCAGCAGCGTAACGGCAGGGGTGCGGAATGAGCAGTTCTTC
>15|TRBD1|TRBV20-1|.|TRBJ1-2
CSARDAGTVNYGYTF
TGCAGTGCTAGAGATGCCGGGACAGTCAACTATGGCTACACCTTC
>14|.|TRBV20-1|.|TRBJ2-7
CSARGATHGYEQYF
TGCAGTGCTAGAGGGGCAACCCACGGGTACGAGCAGTACTTC
>17|TRBD2|TRBV20-1|.|TRBJ2-5
CSARILPTSGRKGEQYF
TGCAGTGCTAGGATACTTCCAACTAGCGGGAGGAAAGGGGAGCAGTACTTC
>16|.|TRBV7-2|.|TRBJ2-5
CASSLSTIRELKTQYF
TGTGCCAGCAGCTTGTCTACTATTCGGGAATTAAAGACCCAGTACTTC
>16|TRBD2|TRBV10-3|.|TRBJ2-5
CAISMSSGRSQETQYF
TGTGCCATCAGTATGTCTAGCGGGAGGTCCCAAGAGACCCAGTACTTC
>15|.|TRBV3-1|few|TRBJ1-3
CASSLDHVSGNTIYF
TGTGCCAGCAGCCTGGACCACGTCTCTGGAAACACCATATATTTT
>17|.|TRBV12-3/TRBV12-4|.|TRBJ1-5
CASSPARAAESNQPQHF
TGTGCCAGCAGCCCTGCCCGGGCGGCCGAGAGCAATCAGCCCCAGCATTTT
>15|.|TRBV5-1|few|TRBJ2-1
CASSLLPAGPNEQFF
TGCGCCAGCAGCTTACTTCCAGCGGGCCCCAATGAGCAGTTCTTC
>14|.|TRBV11-2|once|TRBJ2-2
CASSLARATGELFF
TGTGCCAGCAGCTTAGCCCGCGCTACCGGGGAGCTGTTTTTT
>15|.|TRBV25-1|once|TRBJ2-3
CASSWHGRGADTQYF
TGTGCCAGCAGTTGGCACGGGAGAGGAGCAGATACGCAGTATTTT
>11|.|TRBV6-6|.|TRBJ1-1
CASNRYTEAFF
TGTGCCTCCAACAGGTACACTGAAGCTTTCTTT
>15|TRBD2|TRBV20-1|.|TRBJ2-5
CSARGLAGGKNEQYF
TGCAGTGCTAGGGGACTAGCGGGAGGAAAGAATGAGCAGTACTTC